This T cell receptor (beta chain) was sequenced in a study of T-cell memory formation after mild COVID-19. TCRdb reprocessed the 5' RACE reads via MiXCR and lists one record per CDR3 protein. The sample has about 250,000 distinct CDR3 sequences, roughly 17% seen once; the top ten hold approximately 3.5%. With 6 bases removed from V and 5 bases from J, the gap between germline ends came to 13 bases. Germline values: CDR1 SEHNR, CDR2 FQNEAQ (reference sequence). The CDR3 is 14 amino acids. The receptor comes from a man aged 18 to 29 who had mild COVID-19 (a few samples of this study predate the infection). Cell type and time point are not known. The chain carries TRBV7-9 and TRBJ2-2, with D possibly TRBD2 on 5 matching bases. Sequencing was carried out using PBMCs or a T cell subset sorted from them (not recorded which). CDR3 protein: CASSSRPGTGELFF. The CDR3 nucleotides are TGTGCCAGCAGTTCAAGGCCGGGGACCGGGGAGCTGTTTTTT.